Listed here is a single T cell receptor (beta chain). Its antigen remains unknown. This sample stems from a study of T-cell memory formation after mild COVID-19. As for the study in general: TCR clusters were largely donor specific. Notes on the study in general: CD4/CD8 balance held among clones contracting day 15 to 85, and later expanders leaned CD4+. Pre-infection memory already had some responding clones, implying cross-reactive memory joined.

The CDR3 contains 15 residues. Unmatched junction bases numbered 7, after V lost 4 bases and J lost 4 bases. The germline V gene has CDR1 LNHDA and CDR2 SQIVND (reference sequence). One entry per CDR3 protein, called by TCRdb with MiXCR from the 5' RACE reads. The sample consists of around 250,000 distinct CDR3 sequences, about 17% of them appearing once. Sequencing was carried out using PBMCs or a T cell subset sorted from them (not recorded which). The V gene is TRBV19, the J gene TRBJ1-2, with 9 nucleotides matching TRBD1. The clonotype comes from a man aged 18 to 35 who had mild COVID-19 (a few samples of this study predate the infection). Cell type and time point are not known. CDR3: CASSTPGQGFYGYTF. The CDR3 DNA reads TGTGCCAGTAGTACCCCGGGACAGGGTTTCTATGGCTACACCTTC. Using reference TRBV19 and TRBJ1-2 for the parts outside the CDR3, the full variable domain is DGGITQSPKYLFRKEGQNVTLSCEQNLNHDAMYWYRQDPGQGLRLIYYSQIVNDFQKGDIAEGYSVSREKKESFPLTVTSAQKNPTAFYLCASSTPGQGFYGYTFGSGTRLTVV.